The 29 T cell receptor beta chains reported below all come from one sample, sequenced in a study of CD8+ T cells in alopecia areata. It was cDNA, reverse transcribed from extracted RNA, that served as the sequencing template. Data came from immunoSEQ multiplex PCR; TCRdb stores just in-frame clones and leaves some out. The sample has about 110,000 clones, 59% seen once. The material sequenced was CD8+ T cells sorted from blood. These TCRs come from a human donor in good health.

This clone appeared once. This chain joins TRBV28 and TRBJ2-7, with TRBD1 matching over 8 bases. CDR1 and CDR2 (germline): MDHEN, SYDVKM. The CDR3 is made up of 13 amino acids. The ends lost 5 bases at V and 6 bases at J; junction bases unmatched: 6. This CDR3 reads CASSLDRAPEQYF. CDR3 coding DNA: TGTGCCAGCAGTCTGGACAGGGCTCCCGAGCAGTACTTC.

V and J are TRBV7-8 and TRBJ2-1, with 11 nucleotides matching TRBD2. Losses at the gene ends were 5 bases for V and 4 bases for J; bases not matched to a gene: 7. Looked up from germline, CDR1 is SGHVS and CDR2 is FQNEAQ. CDR3 size: 16 residues. CDR3 in amino acids: CASSTLAGGLYNEQFF. The CDR3 bases are TGTGCCAGCAGCACCTTAGCGGGGGGGCTGTACAATGAGCAGTTCTTC.

Only a few counts were recorded for this clone. The chain links TRBV19 to TRBJ2-2; D is ambiguous. The CDR3 totals 12 residues. V was cut by 2 bases and J by 5 bases, with 3 bases left in between. From germline, CDR1 is LNHDA and CDR2 SQIVND (reference sequence). CDR3 amino acids: CASSITTGELFF. The DNA of the CDR3 is TGTGCCAGTAGTATAACGACCGGGGAGCTGTTTTTT.

The chain has TRBV30 and TRBJ1-4, with D perhaps matching TRBD1 (6 bases). From germline, CDR1 is GTSNPN and CDR2 SVGIG (reference sequence). The CDR3 extends over 14 amino acids. Trimming pared 3 bases from V and 3 bases from J, leaving 11 bases between. The CDR3 spells CAWSQGWSNEKLFF. The CDR3 region has the DNA TGTGCCTGGAGCCAGGGGTGGTCTAATGAAAAACTGTTTTTT.

The table lists this clone with a few counts. The chain uses TRBV19 and TRBJ2-7, with D perhaps given as TRBD1 or TRBD2 (5 bases each). The V end was cut by 9 bases, the J end by 3 bases, with 12 bases between. Germline CDR1 reads LNHDA; CDR2 reads SQIVND (reference sequence). CDR3 size: 12 residues. The CDR3 sequence is CARDGADYEQYF. Here the CDR3 DNA reads TGTGCCAGAGACGGGGCAGACTACGAGCAGTACTTC. Full variable domain (rest looked up from reference TRBV19 and TRBJ2-7): DGGITQSPKYLFRKEGQNVTLSCEQNLNHDAMYWYRQDPGQGLRLIYYSQIVNDFQKGDIAEGYSVSREKKESFPLTVTSAQKNPTAFYLCARDGADYEQYFGPGTRLTVT.

V gene TRBV5-6 combines with J gene TRBJ2-1; maybe TRBD2 (5 bases). Germline loops: CDR1 SGHDT, CDR2 YYEEEE. The CDR3 loop spans 12 amino acids. V dropped 0 bases and J dropped 9 bases, with 7 bases sitting between them. The CDR3 spells CASSLGGSEQFF. CDR3 DNA: TGTGCCAGCAGCTTGGGAGGGAGTGAGCAGTTCTTC. The variable domain in full, with the rest retrieved from reference TRBV5-6 and TRBJ2-1, is DAGVTQSPTHLIKTRGQQVTLRCSPKSGHDTVSWYQQALGQGPQFIFQYYEEEERQRGNFPDRFSGHQFPNYSSELNVNALLLGDSALYLCASSLGGSEQFFGPGTRLTVL.

This chain uses TRBV7-9 with TRBJ1-5, with D unclear. V was trimmed by 5 bases and J by 4 bases, leaving 9 bases between them. This CDR3 is built from 13 residues. CDR1 is SEHNR, CDR2 FQNEAQ, per germline (reference sequence). The CDR3 nucleotides are TGTGCCAGCAGCCGGGCCCAAAATCAGCCCCAGCATTTT. This encodes CASSRAQNQPQHF. Based on the CDR3 plus reference TRBV7-9 and TRBJ1-5, the full variable domain is DTGVSQNPRHKITKRGQNVTFRCDPISEHNRLYWYRQTLGQGPEFLTYFQNEAQLEKSRLLSDRFSAERPKGSFSTLEIQRTEQGDSAMYLCASSRAQNQPQHFGDGTRLSIL.

This rearrangement joins TRBV5-4 to TRBJ2-3; 8 bases are a match to TRBD2. CDR1 SGHNT and CDR2 YYREEE come from the germline V gene (reference sequence). V trimming: 4 bases; J trimming: 3 bases; junction bases outside the gene matches: 4. The CDR3 covers 14 residues. CDR3 sequence reads: CASSPGLGTDTQYF. CDR3 coding DNA: TGTGCCAGCAGCCCGGGACTAGGGACAGATACGCAGTATTTT.

The CDR3 loop reads CASSLGTEPINYGYTF. The CDR3 DNA follows: TGTGCCAGCAGCTTAGGGACAGAGCCTATTAACTATGGCTACACCTTC. The V call is TRBV9, the J call TRBJ1-2; 7 bases are shared with TRBD1. J was trimmed by 1 base and V by 4 bases; bases with no gene match: 10. The CDR3 loop spans 16 amino acids. Germline V CDR1 and CDR2: SGDLS, YYNGEE.

This clone was found a few times. V usage is TRBV7-9 and J usage is TRBJ2-7; no firm D call. The CDR3 spans 12 residues. Deletions cut 3 bases from V and 7 bases from J, with 10 bases between. Germline CDR1 is SEHNR and CDR2 is FQNEAQ (reference sequence). The CDR3 nucleotides are TGTGCCAGCAGCTTTGGTTGGGAAGAGCAGTACTTC. It yields the protein CASSFGWEEQYF.

In its sample, this clone was seen a few times. This chain links TRBV18 with TRBJ2-1; no definite D call. This CDR3 has 14 residues. Trimming shortened V by 3 bases and J by 8 bases, and 14 bases separated the two germline ends. Germline values: CDR1 KGHSH, CDR2 LQKENI. CDR3 amino acids: CASSPGGGNDEQFF. The CDR3 DNA follows: TGTGCCAGCTCACCGGGTGGCGGTAACGATGAGCAGTTCTTC.

The gene calls are TRBV5-6 and TRBJ1-1; the D gene is possibly TRBD1 (5 bases). The germline CDR1 and CDR2 sequences are SGHDT and YYEEEE. The CDR3 has 13 residues. V dropped 2 bases and J dropped 1 base, with 6 bases sitting between them. CDR3 amino acids: CASSFGGNTEAFF. CDR3 DNA sequence: TGTGCCAGCAGCTTCGGGGGGAACACTGAAGCTTTCTTT. Variable domain in full (rest from reference TRBV5-6 and TRBJ1-1): DAGVTQSPTHLIKTRGQQVTLRCSPKSGHDTVSWYQQALGQGPQFIFQYYEEEERQRGNFPDRFSGHQFPNYSSELNVNALLLGDSALYLCASSFGGNTEAFFGQGTRLTVV.

The V gene is TRBV6-5, the J gene TRBJ2-7; no reliable D call. Trimming took 7 bases from V and 5 from J, leaving 9 bases between them. This CDR3 contains 11 residues. Germline lookup yields CDR1 MNHEY and CDR2 SVGAGI. CDR3 coding DNA: TGTGCCAGCATCGAGCGCCACGAGCAGTACTTC. Translated, it gives CASIERHEQYF.

This clone was seen only a few times. V gene TRBV7-9 combines with J gene TRBJ2-5; 8 bases line up with TRBD1. Losses at the gene ends were 2 bases for V and 5 bases for J; bases not matched to a gene: 7. The CDR3 loop spans 15 amino acids. Germline CDR1 SEHNR, CDR2 FQNEAQ (reference sequence). DNA for the CDR3: TGTGCCAGCAGCTTAACACTGGACAGGGAGGAGACCCAGTACTTC. As protein: CASSLTLDREETQYF.

V gene TRBV28 combines with J gene TRBJ2-5; D ambiguous. The V gene's germline CDR1 is MDHEN and CDR2 SYDVKM. Trimming removed 6 bases at V and 1 base at J, with 12 bases between. CDR3 size: 14 residues. The CDR3 sequence: CASRSQLGQETQYF. The CDR3 region has the DNA TGTGCCAGCAGATCCCAACTTGGCCAAGAGACCCAGTACTTC.

DNA of the CDR3: TGTGCCAGCTACTTATCCGGGGCTCTAGATCAGCCCCAGCATTTT. Its translation is CASYLSGALDQPQHF. V is TRBV28 and J is TRBJ1-5; TRBD1 might be the D (5 bases). The CDR3 spans 15 residues. The V and J ends lost 8 bases and 5 bases respectively, with 19 bases between them. CDR1 and CDR2 from the germline V gene are MDHEN and SYDVKM.

This clone was detected a few times. This rearrangement joins TRBV5-6 to TRBJ2-3; 9 bases are a match to TRBD1. CDR3 size: 15 residues. V lost 3 bases to trimming and J lost 3 bases; unmatched junction nucleotides: 5. Germline assignment: CDR1 SGHDT and CDR2 YYEEEE. The CDR3 sequence is CASSSDRGHTDTQYF. The CDR3 DNA reads as TGTGCCAGCAGCTCGGACAGGGGCCATACAGATACGCAGTATTTT.

The chain is built from TRBV13 and TRBJ2-5, with 8 nucleotides matching TRBD1. This CDR3 has 15 amino acids. Germline CDR1 PRHDT, CDR2 FYEKMQ (reference sequence). The V gene end was trimmed by 5 bases and the J gene end by 4 bases; junction bases not matched to a gene: 9. CDR3 bases: TGTGCCAGCAGCCCACAGGGGGGCCGGAGAGAGACCCAGTACTTC. Translation: CASSPQGGRRETQYF.

This chain links TRBV15 with TRBJ1-5, with D possibly TRBD1 on 5 matching bases. V gave up 8 bases and J gave up 5 bases, with 10 bases separating them. The CDR3 totals 12 residues. CDR1 is LNHNV, CDR2 YYDKDF, per germline (reference sequence). CDR3 sequence: CATGQGDQPQHF. CDR3 DNA: TGTGCCACCGGCCAGGGAGATCAGCCCCAGCATTTT.

This chain connects TRBV5-1 to TRBJ1-1; D perhaps matches TRBD1 (5 bases). The V gene's germline CDR1 is SGHRS and CDR2 YFSETQ. The CDR3 spans 16 residues. V lost 0 bases and J 0 bases, leaving 12 bases between the germline ends. The chain's CDR3 is CASSLDRLGMNTEAFF. CDR3 nucleotides: TGCGCCAGCAGCTTGGACAGGTTGGGCATGAACACTGAAGCTTTCTTT.

The chain uses TRBV4-1 and TRBJ1-2; no firm D call. The V and J ends lost 1 base and 3 bases respectively, with 9 bases between them. This CDR3 spans 14 amino acids. Germline-derived CDR1 and CDR2 are MGHRA and YSYEKL. CDR3 nucleotides: TGCGCCAGCAGCCAAGGGGTCGATTACTATGGCTACACCTTC. It is translated as CASSQGVDYYGYTF.

V and J are TRBV15 and TRBJ2-5; the D gene is possibly TRBD1 (6 bases). Germline CDR1 LNHNV, CDR2 YYDKDF (reference sequence). Trimming shortened V by 5 bases and J by 1 base, and 8 bases separated the two germline ends. This CDR3 comprises 13 residues. DNA for the CDR3: TGTGCCACCAGCCTAGGGGGCCAAGAGACCCAGTACTTC. The encoded protein is CATSLGGQETQYF.

This sequence joins TRBV6-1 and TRBJ2-3, with a tentative D call TRBD2 (6 bases). The CDR3 is 16 residues long. Germline V gene lookup returns CDR1 MNHNS and CDR2 SASEGT. V was trimmed by 3 bases and J by 0 bases, leaving 13 bases between them. The CDR3 loop reads CASSDLAGTSTDTQYF. The CDR3 DNA reads TGTGCCAGCAGTGATTTGGCAGGGACTAGCACAGATACGCAGTATTTT.

The chain uses TRBV5-6 and TRBJ2-5; TRBD1 matches at 12 bases. The CDR3 has 15 amino acids. V shed 3 bases, J shed 4 bases, and the junction held 4 bases outside the gene matches. Germline V gives CDR1 SGHDT, CDR2 YYEEEE. The CDR3 loop is CASSYGTGGLETQYF. DNA for the CDR3: TGTGCCAGCAGCTACGGGACAGGGGGCCTAGAGACCCAGTACTTC.

This clone was picked up many times. The same CDR3 can be traced to other DNA sequences in this sample. V and J are TRBV7-9 and TRBJ1-6; D may be TRBD1 (5 bases). Looked up from germline, CDR1 is SEHNR and CDR2 is FQNEAQ (reference sequence). V was shortened by 5 bases and J by 7 bases, with 12 bases between the two germline ends. There are 14 residues in the CDR3. The CDR3 is CASSPGRSNSPLHF. The CDR3 coding sequence is TGTGCCAGCAGCCCGGGACGCAGCAATTCACCCCTCCACTTT.

The V and J genes are TRBV11-1 and TRBJ1-1, with D perhaps TRBD1 (6 bases). CDR3 length: 14 amino acids. CDR1 is SGHAT and CDR2 is FQDESV in the germline V gene (reference sequence). V was clipped by 2 bases and J by 4 bases, with 11 bases between them. Here the CDR3 reads CASSLLGGGTEAFF. CDR3 DNA sequence: TGTGCCAGCAGCTTACTTGGAGGGGGCACTGAAGCTTTCTTT.

The chain is built from TRBV13 and TRBJ2-3; possible D gene TRBD1, 6 bases. The V gene lost 6 bases and the J gene lost 1 base, with 14 bases spanning the gap. This CDR3 spans 15 amino acids. Germline CDR1 reads PRHDT; CDR2 reads FYEKMQ (reference sequence). CDR3: CASRRFQGRTDTQYF. For the CDR3, the DNA is TGTGCCAGCAGACGTTTTCAGGGGCGCACAGATACGCAGTATTTT.

This clone was seen just once. This sequence joins TRBV28 and TRBJ2-1; D is perhaps TRBD2 (6 bases). Germline CDR1 reads MDHEN; CDR2 reads SYDVKM. Trimming left V 8 bases short and J 7 bases short, with 18 bases between. This CDR3 region has 14 residues. For the CDR3, the DNA is TGTGCCAGCGGAAAGGGACTCGCATTGAATGAGCAGTTCTTC. It yields the protein CASGKGLALNEQFF.

This clone has a handful of counts. The CDR3 nucleotides are TGCGCCAGCAGCTTGACAGGGAACTATGGCTACACCTTC. It encodes CASSLTGNYGYTF. The chain joins TRBV4-1 to TRBJ1-2; 7 positions agree with TRBD1. Germline values: CDR1 MGHRA, CDR2 YSYEKL. The CDR3 is 13 residues long. After removal of 5 bases from V and 2 bases from J, the junction contained 2 bases not matched to a gene.